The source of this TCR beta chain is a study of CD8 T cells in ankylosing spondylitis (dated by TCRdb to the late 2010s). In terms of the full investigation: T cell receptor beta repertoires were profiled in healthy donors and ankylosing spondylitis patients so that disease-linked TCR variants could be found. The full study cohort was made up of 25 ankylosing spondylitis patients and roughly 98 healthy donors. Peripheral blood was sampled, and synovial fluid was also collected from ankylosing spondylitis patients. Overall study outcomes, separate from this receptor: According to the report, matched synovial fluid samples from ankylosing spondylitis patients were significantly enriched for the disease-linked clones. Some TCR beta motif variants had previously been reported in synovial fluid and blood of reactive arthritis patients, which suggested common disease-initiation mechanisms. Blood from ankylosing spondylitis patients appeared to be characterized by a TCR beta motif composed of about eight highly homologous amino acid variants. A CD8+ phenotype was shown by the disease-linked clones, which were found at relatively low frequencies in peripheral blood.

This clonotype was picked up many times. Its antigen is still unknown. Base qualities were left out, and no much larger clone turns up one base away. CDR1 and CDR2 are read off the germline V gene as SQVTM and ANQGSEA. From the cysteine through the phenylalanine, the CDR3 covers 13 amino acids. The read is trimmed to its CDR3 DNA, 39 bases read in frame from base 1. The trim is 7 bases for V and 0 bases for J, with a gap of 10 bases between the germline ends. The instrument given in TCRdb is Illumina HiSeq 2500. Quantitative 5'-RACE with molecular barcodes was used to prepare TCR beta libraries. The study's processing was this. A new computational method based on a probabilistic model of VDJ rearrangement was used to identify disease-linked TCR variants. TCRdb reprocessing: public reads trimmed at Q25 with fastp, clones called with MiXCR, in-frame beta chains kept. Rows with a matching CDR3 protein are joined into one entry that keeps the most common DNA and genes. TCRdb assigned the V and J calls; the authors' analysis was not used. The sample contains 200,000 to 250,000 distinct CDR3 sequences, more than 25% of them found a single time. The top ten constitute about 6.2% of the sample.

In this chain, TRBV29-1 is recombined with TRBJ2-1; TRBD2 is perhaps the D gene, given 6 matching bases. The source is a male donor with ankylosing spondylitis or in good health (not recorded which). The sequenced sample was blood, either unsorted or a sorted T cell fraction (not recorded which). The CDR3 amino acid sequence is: CSGEDFSYNEQFF. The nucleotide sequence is TGCAGCGGGGAGGATTTCTCCTACAATGAGCAGTTCTTC.